This T cell receptor (beta chain) was retrieved from a study of blood T cell repertoires in COVID-19. The CDR3 runs to 15 residues. CDR1 SGHVS and CDR2 FQNEAQ come from the germline V gene. The V segment lost 5 bases and the J segment 2 bases; nucleotides outside the gene matches: 6. Sequencing was performed with immunoSEQ multiplex PCR; in TCRdb, only in-frame clones are kept and a portion is missing. This table holds some 44,000 clones, 87% found once. The receptor's source is a man aged 55-75 years with active COVID-19. The chain has TRBV7-8 and TRBJ1-5, with TRBD1 matching over 7 bases. The sequenced sample was peripheral blood. For the CDR3, the DNA is TGTGCCAGCAGCCCGAGACAGGGCCGCAATCAGCCCCAGCATTTT. It is translated as CASSPRQGRNQPQHF.